This is a list of T cell receptor beta chains from one sample in a study of CD8 T cells in ankylosing spondylitis. TCRdb used MiXCR to reprocess the 5' RACE reads, holding one entry per CDR3 protein. The data show 750,000 to 850,000 distinct CDR3 sequences, 12% seen once. The sequencing sample was made of blood, either unsorted or a sorted T cell fraction (not recorded which). All receptors derive from a male donor with ankylosing spondylitis. CDR3s include the opening cysteine and the closing phenylalanine or tryptophan. A D gene is named only where the DNA matches it firmly. Clone size is given for some rows only: seen once, a few or many times, or a class if the clone is expanded.

-	TRBD1	TRBJ1-6	TRBV15	TGTGCCACCAGCCAGAAGACAGGGATGCTCAGCTCCTATAATTCACCCCTCCACTTT	CATSQKTGMLSSYNSPLHF
many	-	TRBJ1-3	TRBV27	TGTGCCAGCAGTTTACTAGGGGGGTCAGGAAACACCATATATTTT	CASSLLGGSGNTIYF
few	-	TRBJ2-3	TRBV5-1	TGCGCCAGCACCACCAGCGGGACAGATACGCAGTATTTT	CASTTSGTDTQYF
-	TRBD1	TRBJ1-5	TRBV20-1	TGCAGTGCGAGGACAGGGAGTGGGGCTAGCAATCAGCCCCAGCATTTT	CSARTGSGASNQPQHF
few	TRBD2	TRBJ2-2	TRBV11-1	TGTGCCAGCAGCCCCGGGACTAGCGGGACTCCTCAGAACACCGGGGAGCTGTTTTTT	CASSPGTSGTPQNTGELFF
many	-	TRBJ1-1	TRBV7-3	TGTGCCAGCAGCTCGGGGGCGAACACTGAAGCTTTCTTT	CASSSGANTEAFF
once	TRBD1	TRBJ2-4	TRBV13	TGTGCCAGCAGCAACAGACGACAGGGGAAAAACATTCAGTACTTC	CASSNRRQGKNIQYF
-	-	TRBJ2-1	TRBV15	TGTGCCACCAGCGCCGGGCAGATTAATAACAATGAGCAGTTCTTC	CATSAGQINNNEQFF
-	-	TRBJ2-1	TRBV20-1	TGCAGTGCTGGGCGACTAGGGGACCGCGTGGAGGAGCAGTTCTTC	CSAGRLGDRVEEQFF
-	-	TRBJ2-7	TRBV3-1	TGTGCCAGCAGCCAGCGACTACACTACGAGCAGTACTTC	CASSQRLHYEQYF
-	-	TRBJ2-5	TRBV27	TGTGCCAGCAGTTTCTCGGGGCAGGGGAGGAAGAGAGAGACCCAGTACTTC	CASSFSGQGRKRETQYF
-	-	TRBJ1-1	TRBV7-9	TGTGCCAGCAGCGCAAAGGGGGACACTGAAGCTTTCTTT	CASSAKGDTEAFF
-	-	TRBJ2-5	TRBV30	TGTGCCTGGGGGCAGGTCAAAGAGACCCAGTACTTC	CAWGQVKETQYF